These 32 T cell receptor beta chains share one sample of origin, sequenced in a study of blood T cell repertoires in COVID-19. TCRdb's copy holds only in-frame clones and misses some; the assay was immunoSEQ multiplex PCR. The table lists about 170,000 clones, 65% to 85% of them singletons, with around 2.4% in the top ten. Input material: peripheral blood. These receptors were collected from a human donor with acute or convalescent COVID-19. The donor label of this sample is uncertain.

The rearrangement joins TRBV7-9 to TRBJ2-5; possible D gene TRBD2, 5 bases. With 4 bases removed from V and 5 bases from J, the gap between germline ends came to 17 bases. CDR1 is SEHNR, CDR2 FQNEAQ, per germline (reference sequence). This CDR3 region has 15 residues. This CDR3 reads CASSSPWGTGETQYF. For the CDR3, the DNA is TGTGCCAGCAGCTCCCCATGGGGAACGGGGGAGACCCAGTACTTC.

The rearrangement links TRBV7-8 to TRBJ2-7, with 7 bases that match TRBD2. CDR3 length: 19 amino acids. Losses at the gene ends were 1 base for V and 0 bases for J; bases not matched to a gene: 15. Per germline, CDR1 SGHVS and CDR2 FQNEAQ. The CDR3 spells CASSLVLRLGGGVSYEQYF. CDR3 DNA sequence: TGTGCCAGCAGCTTAGTGTTGAGGTTGGGCGGGGGTGTCTCCTACGAGCAGTACTTC.

This chain connects TRBV5-1 to TRBJ2-7, with 14 bases that match TRBD2. Germline values: CDR1 SGHRS, CDR2 YFSETQ. The CDR3 runs to 15 residues. V was clipped by 3 bases and J by 5 bases; unmatched bases: 4. The CDR3: CASSSTSGGAHEQYF. DNA of the CDR3: TGCGCCAGCAGCTCGACTAGCGGGGGGGCCCACGAGCAGTACTTC.

The chain carries TRBV6-4 and TRBJ2-6; D remains unclear. V lost 3 bases and J 0 bases, leaving 9 bases between the germline ends. This CDR3 region has 16 residues. Germline values: CDR1 MRHNA, CDR2 SNTAGT. CDR3 in amino acids: CASSERASSGANVLTF. The CDR3 nucleotides read TGTGCCAGCAGTGAAAGAGCGAGCTCTGGGGCCAACGTCCTGACTTTC.

J is TRBJ1-1 and V is TRBV5-1; D possibly corresponds to TRBD1 (5 bases). This CDR3 spans 14 amino acids. The V end was cut by 2 bases, the J end by 1 base, with 9 bases between. CDR1 is SGHRS, CDR2 YFSETQ, per germline. For the CDR3, the DNA is TGCGCCAGCAGCTTCGACGGGGGGAACACTGAAGCTTTCTTT. Translated: CASSFDGGNTEAFF.

The J gene is TRBJ2-1, the V gene TRBV4-1; 9 bases are a match to TRBD2. Germline V gene data show CDR1 as MGHRA and CDR2 as YSYEKL. After removal of 0 bases from V and 2 bases from J, the junction contained 8 bases not matched to a gene. This CDR3 has 18 amino acids. In DNA form, the CDR3 reads TGCGCCAGCAGCCAAGATTATACAGCGGGAGGAACCTACAATGAGCAGTTCTTC. This codes for CASSQDYTAGGTYNEQFF.

V usage is TRBV5-5 and J usage is TRBJ2-2, with 8 bases lining up with TRBD2. The CDR3 runs 15 residues. Per germline, CDR1 SGHKS and CDR2 YYEKEE (reference sequence). V dropped 3 bases and J dropped 4; count of bases not matched to a gene: 5. The CDR3 reads CASSSSGGVTGELFF. The CDR3 DNA follows: TGTGCCAGCAGCTCGTCCGGGGGGGTCACCGGGGAGCTGTTTTTT.

This chain uses TRBV7-3 with TRBJ2-3, with 7 bases matching TRBD2. This CDR3 comprises 16 residues. Germline assignment: CDR1 SGHTA and CDR2 FQGTGA. V was clipped by 5 bases and J by 1 base; unmatched bases: 9. The CDR3 coding sequence is TGTGCCAGCAGCCTTCTAGCGGATGGGGGCACAGATACGCAGTATTTT. Amino acids: CASSLLADGGTDTQYF.

The V gene is TRBV5-1, the J gene TRBJ2-1; tentatively, D is TRBD1 (5 bases). V lost 4 bases, J lost 5 bases, and 13 bases lay in between. Germline CDR1 and CDR2: SGHRS and YFSETQ. This CDR3 comprises 14 residues. The CDR3 coding sequence is TGCGCCAGCAGCCCGGACGTAGGGGACAATGAGCAGTTCTTC. Protein sequence: CASSPDVGDNEQFF.

This clone was seen a handful of times. V usage is TRBV5-1 and J usage is TRBJ1-6; possible D gene TRBD1, 6 bases. CDR1 SGHRS and CDR2 YFSETQ come from the germline V gene. The CDR3 runs 16 residues. V dropped 0 bases and J dropped 7 bases, with 14 bases sitting between them. CDR3 region: CASSLERADSNSPLHF. As DNA, the CDR3 is TGCGCCAGCAGCTTGGAACGGGCGGACAGCAATTCACCCCTCCACTTT.

CDR3 sequence reads: CARSLVDCHEQYF. The DNA for the CDR3 is TGTGCCAGAAGCTTGGTAGACTGCCACGAGCAGTACTTC. This chain connects TRBV5-3 to TRBJ2-7; no clear D gene. TRBV5-3 is flagged as an ORF with uncertain function. V was clipped by 0 bases and J by 5 bases, with 9 bases between them. The CDR3 spans 13 residues.

CDR3 nucleotide sequence: TGTGCCTGGAGTGTAACGGGGAACGAGCAGTACTTC. It codes for CAWSVTGNEQYF. This rearrangement joins TRBV30 to TRBJ2-7; D possibly corresponds to TRBD2 (5 bases). CDR1 and CDR2 (germline): GTSNPN, SVGIG (reference sequence). This CDR3 is 12 amino acids long. Trimming stripped 0 bases from V and 5 bases from J, with 8 bases between.

This clone was seen a single time. This chain links TRBV5-5 with TRBJ2-1; the match to TRBD2 covers 9 bases. This CDR3 is built from 17 residues. CDR1 is SGHKS, CDR2 YYEKEE, per germline (reference sequence). J was trimmed by 2 bases and V by 0 bases; bases with no gene match: 6. CDR3 residues: CASSLDLAGGTYNEQFF. In nucleotides, the CDR3 is TGTGCCAGCAGCTTGGATCTGGCGGGAGGGACCTACAATGAGCAGTTCTTC.

This clone occurred once. J is TRBJ1-1 and V is TRBV6-7; D unresolved. TRBV6-7 belongs to the ORF category, with a function that is uncertain. V lost 2 bases to trimming and J lost 0 bases, with 10 bases between them. CDR3 size: 15 residues. Here the CDR3 reads CASSYGGGLNTEAFF. DNA for the CDR3: TGTGCCAGCAGTTACGGAGGAGGCCTGAACACTGAAGCTTTCTTT.

The rearrangement links TRBV19 to TRBJ1-3, with a possible D match to TRBD1 (6 bases). CDR3 length equals 16 residues. V shed 6 bases and J shed 2 bases, with 17 bases lying between them. CDR1 and CDR2 (germline): LNHDA, SQIVND (reference sequence). The CDR3 sequence is CASSLGTNQPGNTIYF. CDR3 in DNA: TGTGCCAGTAGCCTCGGGACAAACCAGCCTGGAAACACCATATATTTT.

The rearrangement joins TRBV5-1 to TRBJ2-1; 10 bases line up with TRBD1. V trimming: 0 bases; J trimming: 4 bases; junction bases outside the gene matches: 4. The germline V gene has CDR1 SGHRS and CDR2 YFSETQ. The CDR3 is 16 amino acids. The CDR3 nucleotides are TGCGCCAGCAGCTTGGAGGGACAGGGGATGTACAATGAGCAGTTCTTC. It translates to CASSLEGQGMYNEQFF.

V gene TRBV4-1 combines with J gene TRBJ1-1, with TRBD1 as a possible D gene (6 bases). The germline V and J ends were trimmed by 2 bases and 6 bases, with 28 bases remaining between them. The CDR3 has 19 residues. CDR1 and CDR2 from the germline V gene are MGHRA and YSYEKL. The CDR3 nucleotides are TGCGCCAGCAGCCAATGGGCGGCAGGGGCGTGGGATGTGAGCGCTGAAGCTTTCTTT. Its translation is CASSQWAAGAWDVSAEAFF.

This rearrangement joins TRBV3-1 (or the pseudogene TRBV3-2) to TRBJ2-7; TRBD2 matches 10 bases. CDR1 LGHDT and CDR2 YNNKEL come from the germline V gene (reference sequence). The ends lost 1 base at V and 4 bases at J; junction bases unmatched: 4. This CDR3 is 15 amino acids long. The CDR3 here is CASSQVASGGYEQYF. CDR3 sequence (DNA): TGTGCCAGCAGCCAAGTGGCTAGCGGGGGTTACGAGCAGTACTTC.

The gene calls are TRBV3-1 (or the pseudogene TRBV3-2) and TRBJ1-2, with TRBD1 as a possible D gene (5 bases). Germline V gene data show CDR1 as LGHDT and CDR2 as YNNKEL (reference sequence). Trimming left V 2 bases short and J 0 bases short, with 22 bases between. The CDR3 runs to 19 residues. The CDR3 DNA reads TGTGCCAGCAGCCAATCCGGGGGGAGAGGGGTCCTCTCTAACTATGGCTACACCTTC. Translating gives CASSQSGGRGVLSNYGYTF.

CDR3 nucleotide sequence: TGTGCCACCAGCAGAGATGGCCGTTCAGGAGGCTACACCTTC. It translates to CATSRDGRSGGYTF. The chain is built from TRBV15 and TRBJ1-2; no reliable D call. Trimming removed 0 bases at V and 8 bases at J, with 13 bases between. CDR1 LNHNV and CDR2 YYDKDF come from the germline V gene (reference sequence). This CDR3 spans 14 amino acids.

Written as DNA, the CDR3 is TGTGCCAGCAGCTTAAGCGGGCTCGATAGGGGCTACACCTTC. This encodes CASSLSGLDRGYTF. V usage is TRBV7-9 and J usage is TRBJ1-2; D not certain. The CDR3 length is 14 residues. Trimming stripped 2 bases from V and 8 bases from J, with 15 bases between. Germline V lookup: CDR1 SEHNR, CDR2 FQNEAQ (reference sequence).

V gene TRBV2 combines with J gene TRBJ2-3, with a tentative D call TRBD2 (7 bases). The V gene's germline CDR1 is SNHLY and CDR2 FYNNEI. Trimming pared 4 bases from V and 2 bases from J, leaving 16 bases between. This CDR3 spans 16 amino acids. CDR3 DNA sequence: TGTGCCAGCAGTGGAGAGAAGGGGGGGCCCACAGATACGCAGTATTTT. Its translation: CASSGEKGGPTDTQYF. Supplemented by reference TRBV2 and TRBJ2-3, the full variable domain reads EPEVTQTPSHQVTQMGQEVILRCVPISNHLYFYWYRQILGQKVEFLVSFYNNEISEKSEIFDDQFSVERPDGSNFTLKIRSTKLEDSAMYFCASSGEKGGPTDTQYFGPGTRLTVL.

CDR3 sequence reads: CASSIRVDRVNTGELFF. The CDR3 nucleotides are TGTGCCAGTAGTATAAGGGTAGACAGGGTGAACACCGGGGAGCTGTTTTTT. The chain carries TRBV19 and TRBJ2-2; TRBD1 matches 7 bases. The V gene end was trimmed by 2 bases and the J gene end by 1 base; junction bases not matched to a gene: 7. The CDR3 is 17 residues long. Germline V gene sequence: CDR1 LNHDA, CDR2 SQIVND (reference sequence).

V gene TRBV7-9 combines with J gene TRBJ1-4; D possibly corresponds to TRBD1 (6 bases). The CDR3 runs to 15 residues. Germline CDR1 is SEHNR and CDR2 is FQNEAQ (reference sequence). Trimming left V 5 bases short and J 8 bases short, with 18 bases between. DNA for the CDR3: TGTGCCAGCAGCCCATGGGGGGGGCAACAGGAAAAACTGTTTTTT. As protein: CASSPWGGQQEKLFF. The whole variable domain, remainder taken from reference TRBV7-9 and TRBJ1-4, is DTGVSQNPRHKITKRGQNVTFRCDPISEHNRLYWYRQTLGQGPEFLTYFQNEAQLEKSRLLSDRFSAERPKGSFSTLEIQRTEQGDSAMYLCASSPWGGQQEKLFFGSGTQLSVL.

The chain combines TRBV7-2 with TRBJ2-7, with 11 bases lining up with TRBD1. The CDR3 runs 15 residues. With 5 bases clipped from V and 4 bases from J, the junction kept 7 bases outside the gene matches. Germline V gives CDR1 SGHTA, CDR2 FQGNSA. The CDR3 DNA follows: TGTGCCAGCAGCAAAAAGGACAGGGGGCCATACGAGCAGTACTTC. Its protein product is CASSKKDRGPYEQYF.

This clone was observed a handful of times. The chain couples TRBV30 to TRBJ1-5; 8 bases map to TRBD1. The V and J ends lost 1 base and 3 bases, in that order; junction bases with no gene match: 11. Germline V gives CDR1 GTSNPN, CDR2 SVGIG (reference sequence). CDR3 size: 17 residues. The CDR3 DNA follows: TGTGCCTGGAGTGCCCGAGGGGGGACAGGCGTCAATCAGCCCCAGCATTTT. This gives the protein CAWSARGGTGVNQPQHF.

This chain joins TRBV5-8 and TRBJ2-7; D perhaps matches TRBD2 (5 bases). Trimming pared 7 bases from V and 4 bases from J, leaving 12 bases between. Germline values: CDR1 SGHTS, CDR2 YDEGEE. The length of the CDR3 is 12 residues. CDR3 nucleotide sequence: TGTGCCAGCGCCATAGGAGGATACGAGCAGTACTTC. Translation gives CASAIGGYEQYF.

The chain couples TRBV19 to TRBJ1-2, with D possibly matching TRBD1 (6 bases). Trimming pared 6 bases from V and 3 bases from J, leaving 29 bases between. Germline assignment: CDR1 LNHDA and CDR2 SQIVND (reference sequence). The CDR3 length is 19 residues. CDR3 sequence reads: CASRSQAGDRRRIDYGYTF. The CDR3 bases are TGTGCCAGTAGGTCCCAAGCGGGAGACAGGAGGAGGATTGACTATGGCTACACCTTC.

V gene TRBV12-5 combines with J gene TRBJ2-5; 11 bases are shared with TRBD2. The CDR3 contains 17 residues. Germline CDR1 and CDR2: LGHNT and FRNRAP. With V trimmed by 1 base and J by 6 bases, 10 bases remained unmatched. This CDR3 reads CASGLDGLAGGHKTQYF. CDR3 bases: TGTGCTAGTGGTTTGGACGGACTAGCGGGTGGACACAAGACCCAGTACTTC.

The chain recombines TRBV6-5 with TRBJ1-3; 8 nucleotides align to TRBD1. There are 15 residues in the CDR3. The V and J ends lost 7 bases and 3 bases, in that order; junction bases with no gene match: 8. Per germline, CDR1 MNHEY and CDR2 SVGAGI. As DNA, the CDR3 is TGTGCCAGCACAAGGGCAGGGGGCGATGGAAACACCATATATTTT. It is translated as CASTRAGGDGNTIYF.

The chain joins TRBV7-9 to TRBJ1-5, with 7 positions matching TRBD1. V shed 1 base, J shed 3 bases, and the junction held 6 bases outside the gene matches. Germline V gives CDR1 SEHNR, CDR2 FQNEAQ (reference sequence). This CDR3 is built from 16 residues. CDR3 bases: TGTGCCAGCAGCTTAGAAGACAGGGCGCCCAATCAGCCCCAGCATTTT. As protein: CASSLEDRAPNQPQHF.

CDR3 nucleotides: TGTGCCAGCAGCCCCGGGAGGCCGGCCGGCTATGGCTACACCTTC. Encoded protein: CASSPGRPAGYGYTF. The rearrangement joins TRBV9 to TRBJ1-2; D is uncertain. Germline V gene sequence: CDR1 SGDLS, CDR2 YYNGEE. CDR3 length: 15 amino acids. The V gene lost 4 bases and the J gene lost 4 bases, with 17 bases spanning the gap.